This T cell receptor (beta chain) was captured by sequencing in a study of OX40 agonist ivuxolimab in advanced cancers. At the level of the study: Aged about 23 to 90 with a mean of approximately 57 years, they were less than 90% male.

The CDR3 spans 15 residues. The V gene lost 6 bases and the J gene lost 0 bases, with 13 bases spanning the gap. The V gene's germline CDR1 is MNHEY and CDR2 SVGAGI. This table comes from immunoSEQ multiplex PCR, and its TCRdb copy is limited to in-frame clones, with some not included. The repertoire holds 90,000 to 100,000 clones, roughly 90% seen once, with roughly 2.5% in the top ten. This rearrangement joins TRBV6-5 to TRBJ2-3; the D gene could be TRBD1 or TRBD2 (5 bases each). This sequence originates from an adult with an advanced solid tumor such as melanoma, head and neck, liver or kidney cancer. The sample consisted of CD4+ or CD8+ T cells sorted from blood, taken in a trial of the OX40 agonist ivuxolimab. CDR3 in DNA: TGTGCCAGCAGCCGCCAGGGACGAAGCACAGATACGCAGTATTTT. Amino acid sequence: CASSRQGRSTDTQYF.